This note documents a single T cell receptor beta chain sequence. No antigen is known for it. Germline and junction disagree at one end, which may indicate a read error. Unique-molecular-identifier-tagged TCR beta cDNA libraries were used. TCRdb called the PCR reads again in MiXCR, with one record for every CDR3 protein. The top ten clones hold roughly 4.4% of a sample with roughly 800,000 distinct CDR3 sequences, around 45% of them seen once. This CDR3 has 13 amino acids. CDR1 and CDR2 from the germline V gene are SGHTA and FQGNSA. The source of the sample is a study of post-analysis software for immune sequencing data. Study-wide points: The study found TRBV5-6, TRBV5-1 and TRBV20-1 among a few TRBV segments more frequent in patients than controls. Significantly lower normalized Chao1 diversity was seen in multiple sclerosis patients than in controls. Same-batch preparations were strongly co-clustered by F measure.

The TCR originated in a girl between 5 and 17 years old with multiple sclerosis. V and J are TRBV7-2 and TRBJ2-1; D gene ambiguous. Sequenced input: blood. DNA of the CDR3: TGTGCCAGCAGCTCCTCCAGCTACGATGAGCAGTTCTTC. It specifies CASSSSSYDEQFF.